A selection of T cell receptor beta chains follows, all from one sample in a study of CD8+CD57+ T cells in acquired aplastic anemia. TCRdb re-analysed the reads in MiXCR, keeping a single row per CDR3 protein. Of around 200,000 distinct CDR3 sequences listed, roughly 56% were seen once; the top ten hold 16%. The source material was sorted CD4+, CD8+, or CD8+CD57+ T cells (not recorded which) from PBMCs. The receptors shown here come from a human donor in good health, serving as a control. Both conserved end residues are part of each CDR3. Each record gives: clone size, D gene, V gene, J gene, CDR3 DNA, CDR3 protein. D genes are given only for firm matches. For some rows the clone size is stated as once, few or many, or as a class when expanded; others skip it.

>many|NA|TRBV29-1|TRBJ2-7
TGCAGCGTTGTCATACTAGCTGTGAGCTACGAGCAGTACTTC
CSVVILAVSYEQYF
>many|NA|TRBV7-8|TRBJ1-6
TGTGCCAGCAGCTTAAGTACCACCATGGGGTTATTACGCTTT
CASSLSTTMGLLRF
>many|NA|TRBV9|TRBJ2-2
TGTGCCAGCAGCGCCGAATACACCGGGGAGCTGTTTTTT
CASSAEYTGELFF
>NA|NA|TRBV10-2|TRBJ2-3
TGCGCCAGCAGAACGCAGACCATAGATACGCAGTATTTT
CASRTQTIDTQYF
>NA|NA|TRBV15|TRBJ2-1
TGTGCCACCAGCACCTATCTGGACTGGTACAATGAGCAGTTCTTC
CATSTYLDWYNEQFF
>NA|TRBD1|TRBV20-1|TRBJ1-2
TGCAGTGCTAGGGGGACAGGGCCCTATGGCTACACCTTC
CSARGTGPYGYTF
>NA|NA|TRBV4-1|TRBJ2-1
TGCGCCAGCAGCCAAACCCGCTCCTACAATGAGCAGTTCTTC
CASSQTRSYNEQFF
>NA|NA|TRBV7-9|TRBJ1-3
TGTGCCAGCAGTATCGCAGGGGCTGGAAACACCATATATTTT
CASSIAGAGNTIYF
>once|NA|TRBV25-1|TRBJ1-2
TGTGCCAGCAGTGAACAGGGAGGAACCCCTAACTATGGCTACACCTTC
CASSEQGGTPNYGYTF
>many|NA|TRBV11-2|TRBJ2-1
TGTGCCAGCAGCTCCTCCCAGAGCTCCTACAATGAGCAGTTCTTC
CASSSSQSSYNEQFF
>NA|TRBD2|TRBV20-1|TRBJ2-3
TGCAGTGCTAGAGATTGGACTAGCGGACGCACAGATACGCAGTATTTT
CSARDWTSGRTDTQYF
>NA|NA|TRBV4-2|TRBJ1-4
TGTGCCAGCAGCCAAGTTGGGGGCGCAACTAATGAAAAACTGTTTTTT
CASSQVGGATNEKLFF
>many|NA|TRBV24-1|TRBJ1-2
TGTGCCACCAGTGATTTGGGATATGGCTACACCTTC
CATSDLGYGYTF
>few|TRBD1|TRBV30|TRBJ1-4
TGTGCCTGGAGTGGTGAGGGGGCAGGCGAAAATGAAAAACTGTTTTTT
CAWSGEGAGENEKLFF